The rows below give T cell receptor beta chains drawn from one sample of a study of molecular identifiers for immune sequencing clone quantification. TCRdb reprocessed the PCR reads with MiXCR, giving one entry per CDR3 protein. Among about 630,000 distinct CDR3 sequences listed, 25% were seen once. The source material was naive CD8+ T cells from blood, with Jurkat cell RNA spiked in. These TCRs come from a human donor in good health. Some libraries in this study had Jurkat cell RNA spiked in. Both conserved end residues are part of each CDR3. A D gene is named only where the DNA matches it firmly. Size is stated for part of the rows, as once, few or many counts, or as a class when the clone is expanded.

once	TRBV6-5	TRBD1	TRBJ1-2	CASRTQGADYGYAF	TGTGCCAGCAGAACACAGGGGGCAGACTATGGCTACGCCTTC
many	TRBV4-3	.	TRBJ2-1	CASSQDRWSSYNEQFF	TGCGCCAGCAGCCAAGATCGGTGGAGCTCCTACAATGAGCAGTTCTTC
many	TRBV5-6	.	TRBJ2-6	CASSRPEIRLSVGANVLTF	TGTGCCAGCAGCCGGCCGGAGATCCGACTCTCTGTGGGGGCCAACGTCCTGACTTTC
many	TRBV6-5	TRBD1	TRBJ2-3	CASRDRAADTQYF	TGTGCCAGTCGGGACAGGGCGGCAGATACGCAGTATTTT
many	TRBV29-1	TRBD1	TRBJ2-2	CSVEGTGLDGELFF	TGCAGCGTTGAGGGGACAGGGCTTGACGGGGAGCTGTTTTTT
many	TRBV7-6	TRBD2	TRBJ2-3	CASSLPASGGTDTQYF	TGTGCCAGCAGCTTGCCGGCTAGCGGGGGCACAGATACGCAGTATTTT
many	TRBV11-2	TRBD1	TRBJ2-2	CASFLTGGNTGELFF	TGTGCCAGCTTTTTGACAGGGGGTAACACCGGGGAGCTGTTTTTT
.	TRBV27	.	TRBJ1-6	CASGHGQLSPLHF	TGTGCCAGCGGACACGGACAGCTTTCACCCCTCCACTTT
.	TRBV6-5	.	TRBJ2-2	CASSYSPGGELFF	TGTGCCAGCAGTTACTCCCCGGGCGGGGAGCTGTTTTTT
.	TRBV5-8	TRBD2	TRBJ2-3	CASSLDRTRDTDTQYF	TGTGCCAGCAGCTTGGATCGGACTAGGGACACAGATACGCAGTATTTT
.	TRBV4-2	TRBD1	TRBJ1-6	CAGSQGQGYNSPLHF	TGTGCCGGCAGCCAGGGACAGGGGTATAATTCACCCCTCCACTTT
many	TRBV5-4	TRBD1	TRBJ2-3	CASSWGTGGLADTQYF	TGTGCCAGCAGCTGGGGGACAGGGGGTTTAGCAGATACGCAGTATTTT
many	TRBV29-1	TRBD1	TRBJ1-1	CSVTGGTEAFF	TGCAGCGTGACAGGGGGCACTGAAGCTTTCTTT
few	TRBV7-9	TRBD1	TRBJ2-1	CASKGTEYNEQFF	TGTGCCAGCAAAGGGACAGAATACAATGAGCAGTTCTTC
many	TRBV20-1	.	TRBJ1-2	CSARDLNYGYTF	TGCAGTGCTAGGGACCTTAACTATGGCTACACCTTC
.	TRBV7-9	TRBD1	TRBJ2-1	CASSTTGVLSEQFF	TGTGCCAGCAGCACGACAGGGGTTCTATCTGAGCAGTTCTTC
many	TRBV6-5	.	TRBJ2-2	CASSYSSGHASGELFF	TGTGCCAGCAGTTACTCCAGCGGACACGCCTCCGGGGAGCTGTTTTTT
many	TRBV4-1	.	TRBJ2-3	CASSQEVNHRTDTQYF	TGCGCCAGCAGCCAAGAGGTCAACCACCGCACAGATACGCAGTATTTT
many	TRBV5-1	.	TRBJ1-1	CASSFFEGSVDTEAFF	TGCGCCAGCAGCTTCTTCGAGGGGAGCGTGGACACTGAAGCTTTCTTT
.	TRBV9	.	TRBJ2-2	CASSVVGGDTGELFF	TGTGCCAGCAGCGTAGTGGGAGGTGACACCGGGGAGCTGTTTTTT
.	TRBV7-9	.	TRBJ2-7	CASSSPRGAYEQYF	TGTGCCAGCAGCTCACCAAGGGGGGCCTACGAGCAGTACTTC
few	TRBV27	.	TRBJ1-2	CASSEIWTDSYGYTF	TGTGCCAGCAGCGAGATTTGGACAGACAGCTATGGCTACACCTTC
few	TRBV6-5	TRBD1	TRBJ1-2	CASSYGQDYGYTF	TGTGCCAGCAGTTACGGACAGGACTATGGCTACACCTTC
.	TRBV4-3	.	TRBJ2-5	CASSSGTIGTQYF	TGCGCCAGCAGCTCCGGGACCATTGGGACCCAGTACTTC
many	TRBV29-1	.	TRBJ2-7	CSGETAYEQYF	TGCAGCGGGGAAACTGCCTACGAGCAGTACTTC
.	TRBV9	.	TRBJ2-5	CASSVYSGGLETQHF	TGTGCCAGCAGCGTATACAGTGGGGGTCTAGAGACCCAGCACTTC